Each of the 5 T cell receptor beta chains below was sequenced from the same sample in a study of blood T cell repertoires in COVID-19 (TCRdb year 2020). Library generation was performed with the immunoSEQ multiplex PCR assay. TCRdb took this table from immuneACCESS and kept in-frame rearrangements with V and J called. Such tables lack part of the clones; where checked against another copy, unresolved V genes explain under half of the gap, and the rest is unexplained. The table for this sample lists tens of thousands of clones; 86% of them were counted only once. 24% of the sample goes to the ten largest clones. Material for sequencing was peripheral blood. The receptors come from a human donor with active COVID-19. The donor label of this sample is uncertain.

V is TRBV19 and J is TRBJ2-7; D unclear. In germline, CDR1 is LNHDA, CDR2 SQIVND (reference sequence). This CDR3 is 17 amino acids long. Trimming took off 4 bases at V and 7 bases at J, with 26 bases between the two ends. The DNA for the CDR3 is TGTGCCAGTAGTAGCGCCGAGAATGGCGGCACTAAGAAGGAGCAGTACTTC. Protein sequence: CASSSAENGGTKKEQYF. The entire variable domain, with the rest obtained from reference TRBV19 and TRBJ2-7, is as follows: DGGITQSPKYLFRKEGQNVTLSCEQNLNHDAMYWYRQDPGQGLRLIYYSQIVNDFQKGDIAEGYSVSREKKESFPLTVTSAQKNPTAFYLCASSSAENGGTKKEQYFGPGTRLTVT.

The rearrangement uses TRBV9 and TRBJ1-4; D not resolved. Germline CDR1 SGDLS, CDR2 YYNGEE. The length of the CDR3 is 15 residues. V was clipped by 0 bases and J by 0 bases, with 6 bases between them. As DNA, the CDR3 is TGTGCCAGCAGCGTAGGGCCTGCAACTAATGAAAAACTGTTTTTT. This sequence encodes CASSVGPATNEKLFF.

Only a few counts were recorded for this clone. In DNA, the CDR3 is TGTGCCAGCAGCCAACGGGACAGTTACGAGCAGTACTTC. It codes for CASSQRDSYEQYF. The chain combines TRBV11-3 with TRBJ2-7, with 7 bases fitting TRBD1. The J segment lost 4 bases and the V segment lost 5 bases, leaving 5 bases of the junction unmatched. The CDR3 loop spans 13 amino acids. Germline V gives CDR1 SGHNT, CDR2 YENEEA. The full variable domain, with the rest looked up from reference TRBV11-3 and TRBJ2-7, is EAGVVQSPRYKIIEKKQPVAFWCNPISGHNTLYWYLQNLGQGPELLIRYENEEAVDDSQLPKDRFSAERLKGVDSTLKIQPAELGDSAVYLCASSQRDSYEQYFGPGTRLTVT.

This clone was detected once. The rearrangement links TRBV20-1 to TRBJ2-2; 10 bases align to TRBD1. From germline, CDR1 is DFQATT and CDR2 SNEGSKA (reference sequence). V shed 3 bases, J shed 2 bases, and the junction held 3 bases outside the gene matches. CDR3 length equals 15 residues. CDR3 DNA sequence: TGCAGTGCTAGTGGACAGGGGGGAAACACCGGGGAGCTGTTTTTT. It specifies CSASGQGGNTGELFF.

The chain is built from TRBV21-1 and TRBJ2-5; the table's D call, TRBD2, was not checked against the DNA. TRBV21-1 is a known pseudogene. The CDR3 loop spans 21 amino acids. The CDR3 loop is CASSKGARTATSGRAGETQYF. The CDR3 bases are TGTGCCAGCAGCAAAGGGGCCCGGACAGCCACTAGCGGGAGGGCCGGGGAGACCCAGTACTTC.